The sequence of this T cell receptor beta chain was determined in a study of cytomegalovirus exposure and HLA in healthy donors. This clone was picked up a small number of times. Its antigen is undetermined. Every donor was a healthy person donating bone marrow. The PCR had 60 Vbeta and 13 Jbeta primers. Repertoires were generated with immunoSEQ multiplex PCR, while TCRdb's copy carries only in-frame clones and drops some. The sample lists around 130,000 clones; roughly 63% were seen once. The CDR3 length is 16 residues. V lost 8 bases and J lost 5; bases outside the gene matches: 12. Looked up from germline, CDR1 is SNHLY and CDR2 is FYNNEI. Study-level results: Cytomegalovirus association was listed for 150 or so TCR beta chains. What TCR beta sequences reportedly achieved was accurate prediction of HLA-A and HLA-B alleles in most subjects. Later on, an analysis found that several of the most significant clusters appeared to be linked to common viral pathogens, which included parvovirus B19.

The V call is TRBV2, the J call TRBJ2-2, with TRBD2 identical over 9 bases. This clonotype originated in a man aged 25 to 45 in good health and CMV-seropositive. Source material: PBMCs. The CDR3 DNA reads as TGTGCCAGCTATATAGCGGGAGCCGTGGGGACCGGGGAGCTGTTTTTT. Protein: CASYIAGAVGTGELFF.